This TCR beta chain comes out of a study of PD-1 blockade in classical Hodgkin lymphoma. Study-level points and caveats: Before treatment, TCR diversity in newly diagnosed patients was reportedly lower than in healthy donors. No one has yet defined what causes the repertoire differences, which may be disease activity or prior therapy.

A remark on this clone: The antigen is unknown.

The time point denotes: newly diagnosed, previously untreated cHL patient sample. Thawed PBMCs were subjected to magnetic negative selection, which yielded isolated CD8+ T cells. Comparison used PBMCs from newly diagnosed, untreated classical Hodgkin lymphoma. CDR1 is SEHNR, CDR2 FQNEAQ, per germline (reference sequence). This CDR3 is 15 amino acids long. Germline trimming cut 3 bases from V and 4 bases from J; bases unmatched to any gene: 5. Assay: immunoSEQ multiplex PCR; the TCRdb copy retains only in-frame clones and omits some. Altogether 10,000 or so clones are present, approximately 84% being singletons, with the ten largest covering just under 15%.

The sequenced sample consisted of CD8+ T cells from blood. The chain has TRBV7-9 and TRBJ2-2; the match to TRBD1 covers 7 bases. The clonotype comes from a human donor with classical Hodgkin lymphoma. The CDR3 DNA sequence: TGTGCCAGCAGCTTGGACAGGTTACTCACCGGGGAGCTGTTTTTT. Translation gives CASSLDRLLTGELFF.